This TCR beta chain was documented in a study of CD8 T cells in Susac syndrome. RNA amounts of roughly 0.5 to 1 ug underwent reverse transcription with random hexamers. Amplification of TCR beta CDR3 used immunoSEQ multiplex PCR across 54 Vbeta and 13 Jbeta. TCRdb re-derived calls from the immunoSEQ multiplex PCR reads in MiXCR, one entry per CDR3 protein. The table includes 25,000 to 35,000 distinct CDR3 sequences, 94% detected once. Negative magnetic isolation gave CD8+ and CD4+ cells; FACS enriched CD8+ TEMRA. This TCR came from a human donor in good health. Sequenced material: CD8+ T cells from PBMCs.

In nucleotides, the CDR3 is TGCAGCGTTGAAGATATTAGGGATACGCAGTATTTT. The encoded protein is CSVEDIRDTQYF. V usage is TRBV29-1 and J usage is TRBJ2-3; D gene uncertain. The CDR3 extends over 12 amino acids. V was pared by 0 bases and J by 6 bases, with 7 bases between. Germline loops: CDR1 SQVTM, CDR2 ANQGSEA.